Following are 13 T cell receptor beta chains from one sample sequenced in a study of blood T cell repertoires in COVID-19. Data came from immunoSEQ multiplex PCR; TCRdb stores just in-frame clones and leaves some out. This table holds 150,000 or so clones, more than 75% found once. Sequencing used peripheral blood. The source of these receptors is a man aged 55-75 years with active or convalescent COVID-19.

V gene TRBV10-2 combines with J gene TRBJ1-4; no definite D call. Between the trimmed V and J ends, which lost 5 bases and 10 bases, there was a span of 8 bases. The CDR3 loop spans 11 amino acids. Germline V gives CDR1 WSHSY, CDR2 SAAADI. CDR3 region: CASSYSGKLFF. The DNA of the CDR3 is TGCGCCAGCAGTTACAGTGGAAAACTGTTTTTT.

The rearrangement links TRBV4-1 to TRBJ2-4; no clear D. Trimming removed 2 bases at V and 4 bases at J, with 9 bases between. CDR1 and CDR2 (germline): MGHRA, YSYEKL. This CDR3 contains 14 residues. The CDR3 DNA sequence: TGCGCCAGCAGCCAACCAACGGAGAAAAACATTCAGTACTTC. Its translation: CASSQPTEKNIQYF.

This sequence joins TRBV2 and TRBJ2-5; 9 bases align to TRBD1. The CDR3 is made up of 14 amino acids. V was clipped by 6 bases and J by 5 bases; unmatched bases: 7. Germline CDR1 and CDR2: SNHLY and FYNNEI. Written as DNA, the CDR3 is TGTGCCAGCAGCCGGGACAGGGATATGGAGACCCAGTACTTC. This gives the protein CASSRDRDMETQYF.

The chain carries TRBV3-1 (or the pseudogene TRBV3-2) and TRBJ1-2; D perhaps matches TRBD1 (5 bases). Per germline, CDR1 LGHDT and CDR2 YNNKEL (reference sequence). The CDR3 loop spans 15 amino acids. V dropped 4 bases and J dropped 8 bases, with 20 bases sitting between them. CDR3 in DNA: TGTGCCAGCAGCCCCCAGGGTCGGCCGTCTTGGGGCTACACCTTC. It translates to CASSPQGRPSWGYTF.

The rearrangement uses TRBV2 and TRBJ2-7; D is perhaps TRBD2 (6 bases). The CDR3 contains 15 residues. V dropped 2 bases and J dropped 2 bases, with 13 bases sitting between them. Germline assignment: CDR1 SNHLY and CDR2 FYNNEI. CDR3 nucleotide sequence: TGTGCCAGCAGTGAACAGGGCGGGACCCCCTACGAGCAGTACTTC. Residues: CASSEQGGTPYEQYF.

This sequence joins TRBV12-5 and TRBJ1-2, with 8 bases that match TRBD1. V lost 1 base, J lost 6 bases, and 10 bases stayed unmatched. The CDR3 extends over 16 amino acids. Germline lookup yields CDR1 LGHNT and CDR2 FRNRAP. CDR3 protein: CASGLGWTGPGDGYTF. The DNA of the CDR3 is TGTGCTAGTGGTTTGGGGTGGACAGGGCCTGGGGATGGCTACACCTTC.

The chain couples TRBV5-6 to TRBJ2-5, with a possible D match to TRBD1 (7 bases). Trimming took off 4 bases at V and 1 base at J, with 11 bases between the two ends. CDR1 and CDR2 from the germline V gene are SGHDT and YYEEEE. The CDR3 runs to 14 residues. The CDR3 spells CASSAGQPQETQYF. The DNA of the CDR3 is TGTGCCAGCAGCGCGGGACAGCCCCAAGAGACCCAGTACTTC.

The gene calls are TRBV24-1 and TRBJ2-5; 10 bases agree with TRBD2. The germline V gene has CDR1 KGHDR and CDR2 SFDVKD. The CDR3 sequence is 14 residues long. V shed 10 bases, J shed 2 bases, and the junction held 6 bases outside the gene matches. DNA of the CDR3: TGTGCCACTTCTAGCGGGAGTAGGCAAGAGACCCAGTACTTC. Protein: CATSSGSRQETQYF.

The V and J genes are TRBV30 and TRBJ1-2; D is ambiguous. This CDR3 is built from 14 residues. The V and J ends lost 0 bases and 8 bases respectively, with 16 bases between them. Germline CDR1 and CDR2: GTSNPN and SVGIG (reference sequence). CDR3 bases: TGTGCCTGGAGTGTATTAGTAACCTCGGAGGGCTACACCTTC. The encoded protein is CAWSVLVTSEGYTF.

The chain uses TRBV18 and TRBJ2-7; 8 bases agree with TRBD2. After removal of 0 bases from V and 0 bases from J, the junction contained 1 base not matched to a gene. Germline V gene sequence: CDR1 KGHSH, CDR2 LQKENI. The CDR3 extends over 15 amino acids. The CDR3 reads CASSPPGTSSYEQYF. DNA for the CDR3: TGTGCCAGCTCACCACCAGGGACTAGCTCCTACGAGCAGTACTTC.

The rearrangement joins TRBV12-5 to TRBJ1-4; weak D call: TRBD1 (6 bases). The CDR3 totals 14 residues. Deletions cut 2 bases from V and 8 bases from J, with 12 bases between. The germline V gene has CDR1 LGHNT and CDR2 FRNRAP. CDR3 in amino acids: CASGLSSGVEKLFF. The CDR3 DNA reads as TGTGCTAGTGGTTTGTCATCAGGGGTCGAAAAACTGTTTTTT.

This clone has just one count. The chain is built from TRBV19 and TRBJ1-1, with D perhaps TRBD1 (5 bases). The CDR3 loop spans 13 amino acids. V lost 5 bases and J lost 1, with 8 bases in between. Germline V gives CDR1 LNHDA, CDR2 SQIVND (reference sequence). CDR3 coding DNA: TGTGCCAGTAGTCCAGGACAGAACACTGAAGCTTTCTTT. Residues: CASSPGQNTEAFF.

This chain connects TRBV5-1 to TRBJ1-2, with a possible D match to TRBD1 (6 bases). V shed 0 bases and J shed 6 bases, with 12 bases lying between them. This CDR3 contains 14 residues. Germline V lookup: CDR1 SGHRS, CDR2 YFSETQ. The CDR3 nucleotides read TGCGCCAGCAGCTTGGCGGGGACATTGGATGGCTACACCTTC. Protein: CASSLAGTLDGYTF.